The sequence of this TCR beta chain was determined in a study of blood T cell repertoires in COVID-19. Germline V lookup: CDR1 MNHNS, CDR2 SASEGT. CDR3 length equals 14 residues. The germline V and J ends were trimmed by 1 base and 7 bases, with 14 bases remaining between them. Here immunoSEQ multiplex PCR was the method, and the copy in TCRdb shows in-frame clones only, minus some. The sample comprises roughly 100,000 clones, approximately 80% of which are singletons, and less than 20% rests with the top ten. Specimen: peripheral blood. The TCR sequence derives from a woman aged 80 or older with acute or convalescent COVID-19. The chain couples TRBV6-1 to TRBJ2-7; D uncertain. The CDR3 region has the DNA TGTGCCAGCAGTGAAGGCCCAGCTCTGCGGGAGCAGTACTTC. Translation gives CASSEGPALREQYF.